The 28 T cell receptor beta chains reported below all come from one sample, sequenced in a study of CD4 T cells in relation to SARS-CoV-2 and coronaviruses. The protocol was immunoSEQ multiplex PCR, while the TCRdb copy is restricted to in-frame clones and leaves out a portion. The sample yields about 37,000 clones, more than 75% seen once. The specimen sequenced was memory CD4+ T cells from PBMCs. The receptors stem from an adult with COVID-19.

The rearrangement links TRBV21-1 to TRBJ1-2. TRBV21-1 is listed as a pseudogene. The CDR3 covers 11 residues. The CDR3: CASSINYGYTF. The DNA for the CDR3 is TGTGCCAGCAGCATCAACTATGGCTACACCTTC.

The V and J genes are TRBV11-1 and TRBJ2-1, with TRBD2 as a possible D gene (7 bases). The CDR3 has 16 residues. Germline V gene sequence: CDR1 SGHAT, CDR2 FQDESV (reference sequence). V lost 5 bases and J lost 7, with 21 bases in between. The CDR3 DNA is TGTGCCAGCAGCCTCCGGGGGGCTTCCCTGGGGAATGAGCAGTTCTTC. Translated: CASSLRGASLGNEQFF.

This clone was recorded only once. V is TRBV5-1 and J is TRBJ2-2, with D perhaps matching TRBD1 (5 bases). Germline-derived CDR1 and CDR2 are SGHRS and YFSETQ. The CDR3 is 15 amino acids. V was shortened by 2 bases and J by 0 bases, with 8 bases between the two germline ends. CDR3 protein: CASSFDSANTGELFF. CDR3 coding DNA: TGCGCCAGCAGCTTCGACAGTGCGAACACCGGGGAGCTGTTTTTT.

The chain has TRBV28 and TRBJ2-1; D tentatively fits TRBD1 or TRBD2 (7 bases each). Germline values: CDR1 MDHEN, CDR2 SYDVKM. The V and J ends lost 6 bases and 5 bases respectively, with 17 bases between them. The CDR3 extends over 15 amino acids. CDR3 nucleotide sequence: TGTGCCAGCAGCTCAGGGGGGGGGAACAACAATGAGCAGTTCTTC. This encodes CASSSGGGNNNEQFF.

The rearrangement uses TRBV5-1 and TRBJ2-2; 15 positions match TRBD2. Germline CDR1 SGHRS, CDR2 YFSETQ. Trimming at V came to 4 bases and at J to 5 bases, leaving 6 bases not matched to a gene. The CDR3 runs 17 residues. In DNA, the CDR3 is TGCGCCAGCAGCCCCGAAGGGACTAGCGGGGGGACCGGGGAGCTGTTTTTT. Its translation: CASSPEGTSGGTGELFF.

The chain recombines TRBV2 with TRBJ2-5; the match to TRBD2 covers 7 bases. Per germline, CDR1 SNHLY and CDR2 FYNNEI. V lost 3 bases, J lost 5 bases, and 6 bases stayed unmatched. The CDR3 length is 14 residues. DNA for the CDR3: TGTGCCAGCAGTGAGCGGACTAGTGGGGAGACCCAGTACTTC. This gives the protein CASSERTSGETQYF.

This chain's CDR3 is CASSPRSSGGASVEQYF. The CDR3, as DNA: TGTGCCAGCAGCCCAAGGAGTAGCGGGGGGGCCTCAGTCGAGCAGTACTTC. J is TRBJ2-7 and V is TRBV5-4, with 11 positions matching TRBD2. After removal of 4 bases from V and 6 bases from J, the junction contained 15 bases not matched to a gene. Germline V gene sequence: CDR1 SGHNT, CDR2 YYREEE (reference sequence). This CDR3 has 17 amino acids.

The CDR3 region has the DNA TGCGCCAGCAGCGAAGGGACAGGGGGCAAAGATACGCAGTATTTT. Its translation is CASSEGTGGKDTQYF. The chain employs TRBV5-1 and TRBJ2-3; 12 bases agree with TRBD1. With V trimmed by 4 bases and J by 5 bases, 5 bases remained unmatched. Germline CDR1 SGHRS, CDR2 YFSETQ. The CDR3 length is 15 residues.

CDR3 in DNA: TGTGCCAGCAGTTCCCGACGGCCTAGCGGGGGTAACACAGATACGCAGTATTTT. Encoded protein: CASSSRRPSGGNTDTQYF. The chain employs TRBV27 and TRBJ2-3; 10 bases match TRBD2. CDR3 length: 18 amino acids. CDR1 MNHEY and CDR2 SMNVEV come from the germline V gene (reference sequence). Trimming removed 4 bases from V and 2 bases from J; junction bases left unmatched: 12.

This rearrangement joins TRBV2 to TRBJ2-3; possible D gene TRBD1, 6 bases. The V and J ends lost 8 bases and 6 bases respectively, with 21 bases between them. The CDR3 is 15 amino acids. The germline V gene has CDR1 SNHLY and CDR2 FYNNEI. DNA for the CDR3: TGTGCCAGCGAGATACAGGGTACGGTGACGGATACGCAGTATTTT. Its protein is CASEIQGTVTDTQYF.

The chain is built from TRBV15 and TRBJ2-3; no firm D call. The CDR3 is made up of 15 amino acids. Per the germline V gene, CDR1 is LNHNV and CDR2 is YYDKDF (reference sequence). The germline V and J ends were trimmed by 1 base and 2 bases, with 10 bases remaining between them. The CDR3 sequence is CATSRVFGDTDTQYF. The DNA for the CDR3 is TGTGCCACCAGCAGAGTTTTCGGAGACACAGATACGCAGTATTTT.

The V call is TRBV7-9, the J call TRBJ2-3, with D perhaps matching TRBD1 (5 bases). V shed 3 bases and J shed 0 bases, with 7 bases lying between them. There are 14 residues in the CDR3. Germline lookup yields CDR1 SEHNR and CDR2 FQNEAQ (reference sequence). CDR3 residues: CASSFQGSTDTQYF. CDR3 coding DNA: TGTGCCAGCAGCTTCCAGGGAAGCACAGATACGCAGTATTTT.

CDR3 region: CASSLGLKHEKLFF. The CDR3 DNA sequence: TGTGCCAGCAGCTTAGGTCTTAAACATGAAAAACTGTTTTTT. This rearrangement joins TRBV5-6 to TRBJ1-4, with D unresolved. Per the germline V gene, CDR1 is SGHDT and CDR2 is YYEEEE. This CDR3 is built from 14 residues. Trimming removed 2 bases at V and 6 bases at J, with 11 bases between.

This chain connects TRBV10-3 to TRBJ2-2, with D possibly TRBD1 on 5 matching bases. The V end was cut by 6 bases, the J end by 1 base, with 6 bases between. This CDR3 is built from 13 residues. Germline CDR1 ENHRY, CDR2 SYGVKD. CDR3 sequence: CAIRTENTGELFF. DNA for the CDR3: TGTGCCATCAGGACAGAGAACACCGGGGAGCTGTTTTTT.

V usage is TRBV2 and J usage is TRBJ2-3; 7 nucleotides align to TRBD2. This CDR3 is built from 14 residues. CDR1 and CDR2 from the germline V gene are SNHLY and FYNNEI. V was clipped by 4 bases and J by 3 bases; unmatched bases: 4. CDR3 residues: CASSVGRGTDTQYF. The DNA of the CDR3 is TGTGCCAGCAGTGTGGGGCGGGGGACAGATACGCAGTATTTT.

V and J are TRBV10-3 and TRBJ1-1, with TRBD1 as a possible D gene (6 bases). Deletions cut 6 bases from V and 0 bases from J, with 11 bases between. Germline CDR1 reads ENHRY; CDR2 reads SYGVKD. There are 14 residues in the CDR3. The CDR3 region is CAISTGWVNTEAFF. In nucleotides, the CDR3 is TGTGCCATCAGCACAGGGTGGGTGAACACTGAAGCTTTCTTT.

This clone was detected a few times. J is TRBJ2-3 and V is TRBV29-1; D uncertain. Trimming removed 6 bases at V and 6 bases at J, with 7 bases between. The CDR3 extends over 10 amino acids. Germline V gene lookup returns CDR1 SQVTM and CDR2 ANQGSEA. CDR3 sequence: CSVLEDTQYF. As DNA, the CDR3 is TGCAGCGTGCTTGAGGATACGCAGTATTTT.

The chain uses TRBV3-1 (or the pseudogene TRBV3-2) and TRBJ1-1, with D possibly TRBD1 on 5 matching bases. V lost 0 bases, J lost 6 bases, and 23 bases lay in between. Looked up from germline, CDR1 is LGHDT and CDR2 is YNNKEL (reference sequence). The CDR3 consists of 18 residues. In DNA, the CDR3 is TGTGCCAGCAGCCAAGAATTAGTGGGTGCAGGGCTACCCTCTGAAGCTTTCTTT. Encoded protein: CASSQELVGAGLPSEAFF.

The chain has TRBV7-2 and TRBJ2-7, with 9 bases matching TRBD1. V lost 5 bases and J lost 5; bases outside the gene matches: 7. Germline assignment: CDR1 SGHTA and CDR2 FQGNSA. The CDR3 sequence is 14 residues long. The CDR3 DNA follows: TGTGCCAGCAGCCAAACACAGGGGGCTAACGAGCAGTACTTC. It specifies CASSQTQGANEQYF.

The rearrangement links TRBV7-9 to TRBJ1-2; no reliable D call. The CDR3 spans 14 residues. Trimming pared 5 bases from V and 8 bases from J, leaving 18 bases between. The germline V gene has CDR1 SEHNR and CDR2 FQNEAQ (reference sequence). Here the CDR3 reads CASSHETLPGGYTF. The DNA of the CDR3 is TGTGCCAGCAGCCACGAAACGCTCCCCGGGGGCTACACCTTC. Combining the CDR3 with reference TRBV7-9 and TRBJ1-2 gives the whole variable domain DTGVSQNPRHKITKRGQNVTFRCDPISEHNRLYWYRQTLGQGPEFLTYFQNEAQLEKSRLLSDRFSAERPKGSFSTLEIQRTEQGDSAMYLCASSHETLPGGYTFGSGTRLTVV.

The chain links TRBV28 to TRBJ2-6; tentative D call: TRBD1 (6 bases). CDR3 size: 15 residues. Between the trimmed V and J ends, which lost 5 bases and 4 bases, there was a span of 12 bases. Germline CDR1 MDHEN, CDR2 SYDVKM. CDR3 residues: CASSVPRGGANVLTF. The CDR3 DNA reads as TGTGCCAGCAGTGTACCAAGGGGGGGGGCCAACGTCCTGACTTTC.

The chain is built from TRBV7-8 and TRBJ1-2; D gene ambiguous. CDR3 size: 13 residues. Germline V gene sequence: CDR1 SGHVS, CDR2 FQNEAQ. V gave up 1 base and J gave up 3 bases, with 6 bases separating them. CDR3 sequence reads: CASSLVGDYGYTF. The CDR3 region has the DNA TGTGCCAGCAGCTTAGTCGGGGACTATGGCTACACCTTC.

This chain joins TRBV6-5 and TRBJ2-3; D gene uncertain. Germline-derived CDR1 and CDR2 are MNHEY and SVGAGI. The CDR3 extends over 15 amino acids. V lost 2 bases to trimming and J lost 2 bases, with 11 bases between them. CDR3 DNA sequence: TGTGCCAGCAGTTACGACCGGGCCTTCACAGATACGCAGTATTTT. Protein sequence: CASSYDRAFTDTQYF.

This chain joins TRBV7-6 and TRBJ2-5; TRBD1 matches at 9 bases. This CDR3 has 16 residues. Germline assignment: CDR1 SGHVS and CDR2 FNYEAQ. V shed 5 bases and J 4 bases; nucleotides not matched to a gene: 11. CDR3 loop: CASSQTGTGFGETQYF. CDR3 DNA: TGTGCCAGCAGCCAAACCGGGACAGGGTTTGGAGAGACCCAGTACTTC.

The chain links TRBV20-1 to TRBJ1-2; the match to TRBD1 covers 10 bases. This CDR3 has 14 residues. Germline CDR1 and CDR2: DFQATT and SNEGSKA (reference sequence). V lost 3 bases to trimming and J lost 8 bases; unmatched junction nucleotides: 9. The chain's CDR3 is CSASSTGQGFGYTF. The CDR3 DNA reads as TGCAGTGCTAGTTCGACGGGACAGGGGTTCGGCTACACCTTC.

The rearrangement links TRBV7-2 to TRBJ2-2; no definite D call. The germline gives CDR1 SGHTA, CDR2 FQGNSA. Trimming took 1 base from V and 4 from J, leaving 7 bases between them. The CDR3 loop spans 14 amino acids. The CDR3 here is CASSLGSSTGELFF. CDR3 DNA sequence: TGTGCCAGCAGCTTAGGCTCGAGCACCGGGGAGCTGTTTTTT.

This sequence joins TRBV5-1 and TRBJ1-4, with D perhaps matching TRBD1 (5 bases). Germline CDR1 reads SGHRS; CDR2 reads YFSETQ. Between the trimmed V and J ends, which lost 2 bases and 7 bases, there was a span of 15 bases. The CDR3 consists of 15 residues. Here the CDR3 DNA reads TGCGCCAGCAGCTTATCTCAGGGAGAAACTGAAAAACTGTTTTTT. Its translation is CASSLSQGETEKLFF.

The CDR3 region has the DNA TGTGCCAGCAGTTACACACACGGGGGCGGAGAGACCCAGTACTTC. The encoded protein is CASSYTHGGGETQYF. The chain employs TRBV6-5 and TRBJ2-5; D tentatively fits TRBD1 or TRBD2 (6 bases each). From germline, CDR1 is MNHEY and CDR2 SVGAGI. V lost 2 bases and J lost 4, with 14 bases in between. This CDR3 comprises 15 residues.